This passage covers 13 T cell receptor beta chains from one sample sequenced in a study of patients and donors after allogeneic stem cell transplantation. One entry per CDR3 protein, called by TCRdb with MiXCR from the RT-PCR reads. Of roughly 880,000 distinct CDR3 sequences listed, around 17% are singletons. Material for sequencing was blood, either unsorted or a sorted T cell fraction (not recorded which). The origin of the receptors is a human donor who was either an allogeneic HSCT recipient or a stem cell or donor lymphocyte infusion donor (not recorded which). It is not recorded whose cells these are; they may come from a transplant donor.

The chain couples TRBV2 to TRBJ2-7; D is uncertain. The germline V and J ends were trimmed by 1 base and 0 bases, with 7 bases remaining between them. Germline assignment: CDR1 SNHLY and CDR2 FYNNEI. The CDR3 length is 14 residues. In DNA form, the CDR3 reads TGTGCCAGCAGTGAAGTCCACGGCTCCTACGAGCAGTACTTC. Translating it yields CASSEVHGSYEQYF.

This clonotype was recorded a few times. The chain joins TRBV27 to TRBJ2-1; D tentatively reads TRBD1 or TRBD2 (6 bases each). Germline CDR1 reads MNHEY; CDR2 reads SMNVEV (reference sequence). The CDR3 totals 14 residues. The ends were cut back, 5 bases at V and 8 bases at J, with 16 bases in the middle. CDR3 residues: CASSPVGGFYEQFF. The DNA for the CDR3 is TGTGCCAGCAGTCCCGTCGGGGGCTTCTATGAGCAGTTCTTC.

This clonotype was picked up a small number of times. The chain has TRBV20-1 and TRBJ2-3; D is unresolved. V gave up 1 base and J gave up 5 bases, with 7 bases separating them. The CDR3 spans 12 residues. Germline loops: CDR1 DFQATT, CDR2 SNEGSKA (reference sequence). The CDR3 DNA reads as TGCAGTGCTAGAGGGACGGGAGATACGCAGTATTTT. It encodes CSARGTGDTQYF.

This clonotype was counted only a few times. This chain joins TRBV12-3 or TRBV12-4 and TRBJ2-1, with 8 nucleotides matching TRBD2. J was trimmed by 6 bases and V by 3 bases; bases with no gene match: 4. CDR3 length: 14 residues. The CDR3 bases are TGTGCCAGCAGTTTTCCGGGGGGGGTCAATGAGCAGTTCTTC. Its protein product is CASSFPGGVNEQFF.

The gene calls are TRBV24-1 and TRBJ1-5; TRBD1 aligns across 7 bases. Germline CDR1 KGHDR, CDR2 SFDVKD. Trimming removed 4 bases from V and 7 bases from J; junction bases left unmatched: 3. CDR3 length: 13 residues. CDR3 coding DNA: TGTGCCACCAGTGACCAGACAGGGCAGCCCCAGCATTTT. Encoded protein: CATSDQTGQPQHF.

This clonotype was detected a few times. The V call is TRBV29-1, the J call TRBJ2-3, with 14 nucleotides matching TRBD2. J was trimmed by 7 bases and V by 4 bases; bases with no gene match: 7. CDR3 length equals 15 residues. Germline lookup yields CDR1 SQVTM and CDR2 ANQGSEA. CDR3 residues: CSVAPGLAGDYTQYF. The CDR3 region has the DNA TGCAGCGTTGCCCCGGGACTAGCGGGAGATTATACGCAGTATTTT.

The chain links TRBV11-2 to TRBJ2-1; no clear D gene. Trimming shortened V by 5 bases and J by 6 bases, and 14 bases separated the two germline ends. The CDR3 consists of 14 residues. Germline lookup yields CDR1 SGHAT and CDR2 FQNNGV. The CDR3 sequence: CASSHFGMGNEQFF. For the CDR3, the DNA is TGTGCCAGCAGCCACTTTGGGATGGGCAATGAGCAGTTCTTC.

The rearrangement joins TRBV18 to TRBJ1-4, with TRBD1 as a possible D gene (6 bases). Germline CDR1 and CDR2: KGHSH and LQKENI. V lost 6 bases and J lost 8, with 22 bases in between. This CDR3 spans 16 amino acids. In nucleotides, the CDR3 is TGTGCCAGCTCCCCAACCTTGGACAGTCGTCCCGAAAAACTGTTTTTT. Translating gives CASSPTLDSRPEKLFF. Full variable domain (outside the CDR3, taken from reference TRBV18 and TRBJ1-4): NAGVMQNPRHLVRRRGQEARLRCSPMKGHSHVYWYRQLPEEGLKFMVYLQKENIIDESGMPKERFSAEFPKEGPSILRIQQVVRGDSAAYFCASSPTLDSRPEKLFFGSGTQLSVL.

The rearrangement uses TRBV12-3 or TRBV12-4 and TRBJ2-2; D is perhaps TRBD1 (5 bases). The CDR3 runs 15 residues. Trimming took off 7 bases at V and 0 bases at J, with 12 bases between the two ends. The CDR3 DNA is TGTGCCAGCAACCCCACAGGCCCGAACACCGGGGAGCTGTTTTTT. Translating it yields CASNPTGPNTGELFF.

This chain connects TRBV30 to TRBJ2-1, with D perhaps being TRBD1 or TRBD2 (5 bases each). V lost 5 bases and J 6 bases, leaving 17 bases between the germline ends. In germline, CDR1 is GTSNPN, CDR2 SVGIG (reference sequence). This CDR3 has 14 residues. The CDR3: CAWGDQDMGNEQFF. As DNA, the CDR3 is TGTGCCTGGGGGGACCAGGATATGGGCAATGAGCAGTTCTTC.

V gene TRBV6-2 or TRBV6-3 combines with J gene TRBJ2-2, with 7 bases that match TRBD2. From germline, CDR1 is MNHEY and CDR2 SVGEGT. The CDR3 totals 14 residues. The V segment lost 6 bases and the J segment 4 bases; nucleotides outside the gene matches: 5. The CDR3 here is CASSWGGSTGELFF. DNA for the CDR3: TGTGCCAGCAGCTGGGGGGGGAGCACCGGGGAGCTGTTTTTT.

The chain recombines TRBV5-1 with TRBJ2-1; D may be TRBD2 (5 bases). From germline, CDR1 is SGHRS and CDR2 YFSETQ. The CDR3 length is 16 residues. V lost 5 bases to trimming and J lost 8 bases, with 23 bases between them. The CDR3 region has the DNA TGCGCCAGCAGTCAATTAACCGGGATCGCAACTCATGAGCAGTTCTTC. Translation gives CASSQLTGIATHEQFF. Based on the CDR3 plus reference TRBV5-1 and TRBJ2-1, the full variable domain is KAGVTQTPRYLIKTRGQQVTLSCSPISGHRSVSWYQQTPGQGLQFLFEYFSETQRNKGNFPGRFSGRQFSNSRSEMNVSTLELGDSALYLCASSQLTGIATHEQFFGPGTRLTVL.

This clonotype was picked up many times. J is TRBJ1-4 and V is TRBV12-3 or TRBV12-4; the D is unclear. The CDR3 length is 13 residues. The V end was cut by 7 bases, the J end by 5 bases, with 11 bases between. In nucleotides, the CDR3 is TGTGCCAGCAAGGGTTCGATAAATGAAAAACTGTTTTTT. This translates into CASKGSINEKLFF.